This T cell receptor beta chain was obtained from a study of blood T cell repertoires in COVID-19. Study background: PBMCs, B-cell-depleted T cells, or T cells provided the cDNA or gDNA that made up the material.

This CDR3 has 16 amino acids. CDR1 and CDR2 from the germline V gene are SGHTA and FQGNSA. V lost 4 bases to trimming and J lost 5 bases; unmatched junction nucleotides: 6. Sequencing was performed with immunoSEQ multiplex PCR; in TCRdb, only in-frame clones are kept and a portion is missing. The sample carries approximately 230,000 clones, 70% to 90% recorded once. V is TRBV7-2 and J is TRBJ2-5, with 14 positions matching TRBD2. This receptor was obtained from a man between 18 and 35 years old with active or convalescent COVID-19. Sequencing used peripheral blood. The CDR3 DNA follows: TGTGCCAGCAGCTCCGGACTAGCGGGGGGTACGGAGACCCAGTACTTC. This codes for CASSSGLAGGTETQYF.